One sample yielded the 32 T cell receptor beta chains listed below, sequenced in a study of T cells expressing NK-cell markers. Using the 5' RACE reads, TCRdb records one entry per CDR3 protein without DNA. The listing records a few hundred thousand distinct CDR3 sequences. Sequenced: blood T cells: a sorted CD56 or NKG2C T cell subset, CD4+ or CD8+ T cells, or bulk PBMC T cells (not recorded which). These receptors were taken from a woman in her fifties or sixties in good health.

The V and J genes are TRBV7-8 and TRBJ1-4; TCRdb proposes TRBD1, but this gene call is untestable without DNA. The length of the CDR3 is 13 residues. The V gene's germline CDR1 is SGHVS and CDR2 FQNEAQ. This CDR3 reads CASRRQGKEKLFF.

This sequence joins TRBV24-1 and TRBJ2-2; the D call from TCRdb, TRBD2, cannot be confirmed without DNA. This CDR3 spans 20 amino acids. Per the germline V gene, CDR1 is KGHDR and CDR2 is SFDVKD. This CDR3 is CATSAPGGTSGFRNTGELFF.

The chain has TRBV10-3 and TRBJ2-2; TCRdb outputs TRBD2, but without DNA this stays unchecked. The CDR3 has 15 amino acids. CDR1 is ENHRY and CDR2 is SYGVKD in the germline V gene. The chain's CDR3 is CAISVVAVNTGELFF.

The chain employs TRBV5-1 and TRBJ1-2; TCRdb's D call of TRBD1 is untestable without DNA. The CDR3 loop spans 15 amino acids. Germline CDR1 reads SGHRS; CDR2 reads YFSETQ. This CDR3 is CASSDSPGQDYGYTF.

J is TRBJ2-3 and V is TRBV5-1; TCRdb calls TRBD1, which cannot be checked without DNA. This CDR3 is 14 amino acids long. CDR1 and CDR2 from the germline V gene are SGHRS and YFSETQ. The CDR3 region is CASSPRGPEDTQYF. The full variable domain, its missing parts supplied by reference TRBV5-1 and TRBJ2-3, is KAGVTQTPRYLIKTRGQQVTLSCSPISGHRSVSWYQQTPGQGLQFLFEYFSETQRNKGNFPGRFSGRQFSNSRSEMNVSTLELGDSALYLCASSPRGPEDTQYFGPGTRLTVL.

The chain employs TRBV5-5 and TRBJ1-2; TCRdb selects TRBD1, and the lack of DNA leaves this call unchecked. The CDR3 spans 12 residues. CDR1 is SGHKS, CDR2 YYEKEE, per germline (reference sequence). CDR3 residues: CASSPPGGGYTF. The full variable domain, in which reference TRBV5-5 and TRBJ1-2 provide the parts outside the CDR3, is DAGVTQSPTHLIKTRGQQVTLRCSPISGHKSVSWYQQVLGQGPQFIFQYYEKEERGRGNFPDRFSARQFPNYSSELNVNALLLGDSALYLCASSPPGGGYTFGSGTRLTVV.

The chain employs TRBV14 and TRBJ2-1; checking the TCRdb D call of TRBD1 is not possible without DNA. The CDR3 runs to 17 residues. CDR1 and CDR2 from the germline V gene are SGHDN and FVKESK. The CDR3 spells CASSPRQGVSSYNEQFF. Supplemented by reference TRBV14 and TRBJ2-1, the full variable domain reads EAGVTQFPSHSVIEKGQTVTLRCDPISGHDNLYWYRRVMGKEIKFLLHFVKESKQDESGMPNNRFLAERTGGTYSTLKVQPAELEDSGVYFCASSPRQGVSSYNEQFFGPGTRLTVL.

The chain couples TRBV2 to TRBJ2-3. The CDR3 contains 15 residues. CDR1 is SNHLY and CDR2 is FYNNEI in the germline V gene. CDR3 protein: CASSETRLATDTQYF.

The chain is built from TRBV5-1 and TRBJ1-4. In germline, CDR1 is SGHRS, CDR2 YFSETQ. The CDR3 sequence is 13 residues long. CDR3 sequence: CASSSPSLEKLFF. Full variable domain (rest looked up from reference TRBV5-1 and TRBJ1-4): KAGVTQTPRYLIKTRGQQVTLSCSPISGHRSVSWYQQTPGQGLQFLFEYFSETQRNKGNFPGRFSGRQFSNSRSEMNVSTLELGDSALYLCASSSPSLEKLFFGSGTQLSVL.

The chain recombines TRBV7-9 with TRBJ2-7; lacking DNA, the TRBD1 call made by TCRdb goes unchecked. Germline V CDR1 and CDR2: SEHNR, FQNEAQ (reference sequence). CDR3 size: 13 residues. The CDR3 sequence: CASSRPAPYEQYF.

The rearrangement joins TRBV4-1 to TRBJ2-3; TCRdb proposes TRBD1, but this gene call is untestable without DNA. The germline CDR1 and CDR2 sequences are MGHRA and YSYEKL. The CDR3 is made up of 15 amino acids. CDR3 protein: CASRKTGSTTDTQYF.

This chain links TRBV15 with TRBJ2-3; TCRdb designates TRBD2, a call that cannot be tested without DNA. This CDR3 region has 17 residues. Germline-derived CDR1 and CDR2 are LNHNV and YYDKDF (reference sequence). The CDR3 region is CATSREAGGQGTDTQYF.

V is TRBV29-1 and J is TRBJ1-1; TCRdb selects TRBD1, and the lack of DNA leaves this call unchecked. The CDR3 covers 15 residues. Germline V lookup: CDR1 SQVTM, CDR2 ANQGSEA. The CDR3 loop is CSVRLTARGGTEAFF.

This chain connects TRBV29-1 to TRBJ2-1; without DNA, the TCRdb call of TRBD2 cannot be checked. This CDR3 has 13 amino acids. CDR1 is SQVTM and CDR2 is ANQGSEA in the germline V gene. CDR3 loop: CSVEELGGGEQFF.

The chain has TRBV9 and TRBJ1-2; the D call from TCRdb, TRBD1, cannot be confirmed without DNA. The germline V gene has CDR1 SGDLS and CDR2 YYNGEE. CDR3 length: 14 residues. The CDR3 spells CASSVVPGNYGYTF.

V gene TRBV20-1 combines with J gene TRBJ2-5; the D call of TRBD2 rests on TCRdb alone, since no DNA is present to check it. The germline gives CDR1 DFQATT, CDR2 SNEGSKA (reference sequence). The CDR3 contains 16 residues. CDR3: CSLIGWAGGPRETQYF.

The CDR3 region is CASSTRTSGSRYNEQFF. V and J are TRBV19 and TRBJ2-1; no DNA is available, so the TRBD2 call from TCRdb remains unchecked. The V gene's germline CDR1 is LNHDA and CDR2 SQIVND (reference sequence). The CDR3 length is 17 residues.

CDR3 sequence reads: CASSATGDRNTDTQYF. V gene TRBV5-1 combines with J gene TRBJ2-3; lacking DNA, the TRBD1 call made by TCRdb goes unchecked. The CDR3 sequence is 16 residues long. Looked up from germline, CDR1 is SGHRS and CDR2 is YFSETQ. The variable domain in full, with the rest retrieved from reference TRBV5-1 and TRBJ2-3, is KAGVTQTPRYLIKTRGQQVTLSCSPISGHRSVSWYQQTPGQGLQFLFEYFSETQRNKGNFPGRFSGRQFSNSRSEMNVSTLELGDSALYLCASSATGDRNTDTQYFGPGTRLTVL.

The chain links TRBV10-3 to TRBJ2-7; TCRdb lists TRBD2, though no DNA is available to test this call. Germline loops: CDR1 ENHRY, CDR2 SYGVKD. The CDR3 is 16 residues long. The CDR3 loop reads CAISATSDGSSYEQYF.

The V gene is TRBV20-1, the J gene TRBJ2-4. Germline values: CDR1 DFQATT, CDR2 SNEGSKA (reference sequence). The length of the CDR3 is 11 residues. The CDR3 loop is CSARSQLIQYF.

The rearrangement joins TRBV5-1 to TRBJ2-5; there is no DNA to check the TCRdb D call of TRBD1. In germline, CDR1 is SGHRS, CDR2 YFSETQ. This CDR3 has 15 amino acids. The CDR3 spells CASNQQGISKETQYF.

The CDR3 loop is CATSGLTSGRRGDTQYF. The V gene is TRBV15, the J gene TRBJ2-3; TCRdb calls TRBD2, which cannot be checked without DNA. Germline V gene lookup returns CDR1 LNHNV and CDR2 YYDKDF (reference sequence). The CDR3 loop spans 17 amino acids.

This CDR3 reads CATSVEGQAVHTQYF. The chain recombines TRBV24-1 with TRBJ2-3; with no DNA, the TCRdb D assignment of TRBD1 cannot be verified. CDR1 is KGHDR, CDR2 SFDVKD, per germline. This CDR3 has 15 amino acids.

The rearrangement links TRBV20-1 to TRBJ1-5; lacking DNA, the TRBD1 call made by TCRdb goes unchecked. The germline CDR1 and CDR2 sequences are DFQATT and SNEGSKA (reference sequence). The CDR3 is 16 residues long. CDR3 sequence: CSAEGGTGADNQPQHF.

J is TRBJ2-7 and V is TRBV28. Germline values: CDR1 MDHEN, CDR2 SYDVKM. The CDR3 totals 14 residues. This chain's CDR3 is CASSYGQANYEQYF.

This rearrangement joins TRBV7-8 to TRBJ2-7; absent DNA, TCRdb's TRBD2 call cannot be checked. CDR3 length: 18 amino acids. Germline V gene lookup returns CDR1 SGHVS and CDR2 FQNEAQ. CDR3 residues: CASSLGFRVAGGKYEQYF.

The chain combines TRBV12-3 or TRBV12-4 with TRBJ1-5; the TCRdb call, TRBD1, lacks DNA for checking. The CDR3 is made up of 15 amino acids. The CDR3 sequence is CASSSTGIGNQPQHF.

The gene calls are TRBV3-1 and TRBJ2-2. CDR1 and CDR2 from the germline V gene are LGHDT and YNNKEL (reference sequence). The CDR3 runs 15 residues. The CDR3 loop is CASSQDRVYTGELFF.

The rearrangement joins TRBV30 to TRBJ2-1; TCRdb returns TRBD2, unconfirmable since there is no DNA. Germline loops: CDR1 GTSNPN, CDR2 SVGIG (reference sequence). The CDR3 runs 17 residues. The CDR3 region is CAWRRQGAGLLYNEQFF.

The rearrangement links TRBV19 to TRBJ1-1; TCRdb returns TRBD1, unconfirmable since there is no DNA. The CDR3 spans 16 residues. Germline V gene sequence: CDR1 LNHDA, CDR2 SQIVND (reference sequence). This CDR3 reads CASSPGTGGSNTEAFF.

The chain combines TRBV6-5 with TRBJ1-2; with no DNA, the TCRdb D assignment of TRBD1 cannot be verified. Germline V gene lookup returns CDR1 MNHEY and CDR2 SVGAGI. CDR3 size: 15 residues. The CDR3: CASSYSGGQGSGYTF.

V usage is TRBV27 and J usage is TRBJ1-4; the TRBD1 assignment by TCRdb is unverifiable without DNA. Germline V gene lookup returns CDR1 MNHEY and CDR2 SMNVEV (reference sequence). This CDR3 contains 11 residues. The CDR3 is CAPGTDEKLFF.